This T cell receptor (beta chain) is from a study of T cell repertoires in cytomegalovirus infection. Study at large: Public signatures in TCR beta pointed to CMV infection and matching HLA type. Findings and caveats of the study: In two of eight donors, the top clonotype was HLA-C-restricted CMV-specific.

TCRdb processed the reads anew with MiXCR; each CDR3 protein has one entry. The repertoire has about 490,000 distinct CDR3 sequences, 15% to 20% of them found once; the top ten carry 20% to 30%. Per germline, CDR1 SGHVS and CDR2 FNYEAQ. There are 14 residues in the CDR3. This clonotype was seen only once. Its antigen remains unidentified. A much bigger clone sits one base away, suggesting this may be a read error. This receptor was taken from a human donor in good health (CMV status not recorded). Some clones in this sample may be carry-over from other donors' samples. The sample taken for sequencing was CD8+ T cells from PBMCs. The genes are TRBV7-6 and TRBJ2-1; D unclear. The CDR3 spells CASSSSQLSNEQFF. The CDR3 nucleotides are TGTGCTAGCAGCTCTTCGCAACTCAGCAATGAGCAGTTCTTC.